Listed here are 14 T cell receptor beta chains from one sample, sequenced in a study of blood T cell repertoires in COVID-19. Repertoires were generated with immunoSEQ multiplex PCR, while TCRdb's copy carries only in-frame clones and drops some. This table holds about 220,000 clones, 83% found once. Sequenced material: PBMCs or T cells enriched from blood (not recorded which). Receptors were obtained from a woman in her forties or fifties who had been exposed to COVID-19.

J is TRBJ2-7 and V is TRBV2; the match to TRBD2 covers 12 bases. This CDR3 has 15 amino acids. Trimming removed 6 bases from V and 4 bases from J; junction bases left unmatched: 7. The V gene's germline CDR1 is SNHLY and CDR2 FYNNEI. DNA of the CDR3: TGTGCCAGCAGCCCTCTAGCGGGGGGGCCGTACGAGCAGTACTTC. As protein: CASSPLAGGPYEQYF. Together with reference TRBV2 and TRBJ2-7, the CDR3 gives the full variable domain: EPEVTQTPSHQVTQMGQEVILRCVPISNHLYFYWYRQILGQKVEFLVSFYNNEISEKSEIFDDQFSVERPDGSNFTLKIRSTKLEDSAMYFCASSPLAGGPYEQYFGPGTRLTVT.

The CDR3 loop reads CAISDRGQRREQYF. The CDR3 DNA reads TGCGCCATATCGGACAGGGGGCAACGGAGGGAGCAGTACTTC. The rearrangement links TRBV10-1 to TRBJ2-7, with 11 bases identical to TRBD1. V was pared by 10 bases and J by 7 bases, with 12 bases of the junction left unmatched. The CDR3 totals 14 residues. CDR1 and CDR2 from the germline V gene are WNHNN and SYGVQD (reference sequence).

This rearrangement joins TRBV7-8 to TRBJ1-6; D not certain. V lost 3 bases and J lost 7, with 10 bases in between. CDR1 and CDR2 (germline): SGHVS, FQNEAQ. The CDR3 loop spans 14 amino acids. CDR3: CASSFRVLNSPLHF. The CDR3 nucleotides are TGTGCCAGCAGCTTCCGGGTCCTCAATTCACCCCTCCACTTT.

The gene calls are TRBV25-1 and TRBJ2-1; D gene unclear. The CDR3 is 12 amino acids. Trimming pared 5 bases from V and 2 bases from J, leaving 4 bases between. Germline loops: CDR1 MGHDK, CDR2 SYGVNS. The CDR3 sequence: CASSPTYNEQFF. As DNA, the CDR3 is TGTGCCAGCAGTCCCACCTACAATGAGCAGTTCTTC. The entire variable domain, with the rest obtained from reference TRBV25-1 and TRBJ2-1, is as follows: EADIYQTPRYLVIGTGKKITLECSQTMGHDKMYWYQQDPGMELHLIHYSYGVNSTEKGDLSSESTVSRIRTEHFPLTLESARPSHTSQYLCASSPTYNEQFFGPGTRLTVL.

The V call is TRBV5-4, the J call TRBJ1-6; 7 positions match TRBD1. The V gene's germline CDR1 is SGHNT and CDR2 YYREEE (reference sequence). The CDR3 covers 15 residues. Trimming removed 0 bases from V and 7 bases from J; junction bases left unmatched: 4. The CDR3, as DNA: TGTGCCAGCAGCTTGGAAGGACAGGACAATTCACCCCTCCACTTT. As protein: CASSLEGQDNSPLHF.

The J gene is TRBJ2-2, the V gene TRBV5-4; D might be TRBD2 (5 bases). This CDR3 is built from 15 residues. Germline CDR1 and CDR2: SGHNT and YYREEE (reference sequence). V was cut by 1 base and J by 4 bases, with 11 bases left in between. CDR3 sequence reads: CASSLRSAGTGELFF. The CDR3 DNA reads as TGTGCCAGCAGCTTGAGGTCGGCGGGCACCGGGGAGCTGTTTTTT.

The rearrangement uses TRBV27 and TRBJ1-3; D unclear. With 7 bases removed from V and 2 bases from J, the gap between germline ends came to 12 bases. The CDR3 totals 14 residues. Germline V gives CDR1 MNHEY, CDR2 SMNVEV (reference sequence). CDR3 in DNA: TGTGCCAGCAAGCGGGAGACCACTGGAAACACCATATATTTT. This encodes CASKRETTGNTIYF.

This sequence joins TRBV27 and TRBJ2-1; TRBD1 aligns across 7 bases. This CDR3 has 15 amino acids. CDR1 MNHEY and CDR2 SMNVEV come from the germline V gene (reference sequence). V lost 7 bases, J lost 8 bases, and 14 bases stayed unmatched. This CDR3 is CASNQPGGKTHEQFF. DNA for the CDR3: TGTGCCAGCAATCAACCAGGGGGTAAAACTCATGAGCAGTTCTTC.

This rearrangement joins TRBV5-1 to TRBJ2-3; 11 bases are a match to TRBD2. This CDR3 spans 16 amino acids. J was trimmed by 6 bases and V by 2 bases; bases with no gene match: 8. Germline values: CDR1 SGHRS, CDR2 YFSETQ. CDR3 in amino acids: CASSFLTSGVPDTQYF. In nucleotides, the CDR3 is TGCGCCAGCAGCTTCCTGACTAGCGGGGTCCCGGATACGCAGTATTTT.

The chain recombines TRBV14 with TRBJ2-2, with TRBD2 matching over 8 bases. CDR1 and CDR2 from the germline V gene are SGHDN and FVKESK. With 4 bases clipped from V and 6 bases from J, the junction kept 10 bases outside the gene matches. The CDR3 spans 16 residues. The CDR3 nucleotides read TGTGCCAGCAGCCCACCGGGACTAGGGACCTCCGGGGAGCTGTTTTTT. Protein sequence: CASSPPGLGTSGELFF.

The chain carries TRBV7-3 and TRBJ1-1; unclear D gene. The CDR3 spans 13 residues. Per germline, CDR1 SGHTA and CDR2 FQGTGA. The V end was cut by 5 bases, the J end by 2 bases, with 9 bases between. Here the CDR3 reads CASSPQANTEAFF. CDR3 DNA sequence: TGTGCCAGCAGCCCTCAAGCAAACACTGAAGCTTTCTTT. Drawing the rest from reference TRBV7-3 and TRBJ1-1, the complete variable domain is GAGVSQTPSNKVTEKGKYVELRCDPISGHTALYWYRQSLGQGPEFLIYFQGTGAADDSGLPNDRFFAVRPEGSVSTLKIQRTERGDSAVYLCASSPQANTEAFFGQGTRLTVV.

This chain connects TRBV29-1 to TRBJ1-2; D ambiguous. Germline V CDR1 and CDR2: SQVTM, ANQGSEA. The CDR3 loop spans 12 amino acids. Trimming stripped 8 bases from V and 4 bases from J, with 14 bases between. CDR3 in DNA: TGCAGCTTTTTTGACGGGATCTATGGCTACACCTTC. Translation: CSFFDGIYGYTF.

This chain connects TRBV12-5 to TRBJ1-1, with TRBD1 matching 7 bases. Trimming cost V 7 bases and J 9 bases; bases outside gene matches: 20. This CDR3 is 16 amino acids long. Looked up from germline, CDR1 is LGHNT and CDR2 is FRNRAP. The CDR3 DNA is TGTGCTAGTGCCCCGACAGGGCTGGCAATGTTGCCTCAAGCTTTCTTT. Translated: CASAPTGLAMLPQAFF.

The chain uses TRBV5-1 and TRBJ2-3; 10 bases match TRBD2. This CDR3 spans 18 amino acids. The germline V gene has CDR1 SGHRS and CDR2 YFSETQ. V lost 4 bases and J lost 3; bases outside the gene matches: 14. CDR3 in amino acids: CASSIQATSSGGTDTQYF. In DNA, the CDR3 is TGCGCCAGCAGCATACAAGCAACATCTAGCGGGGGTACAGATACGCAGTATTTT.